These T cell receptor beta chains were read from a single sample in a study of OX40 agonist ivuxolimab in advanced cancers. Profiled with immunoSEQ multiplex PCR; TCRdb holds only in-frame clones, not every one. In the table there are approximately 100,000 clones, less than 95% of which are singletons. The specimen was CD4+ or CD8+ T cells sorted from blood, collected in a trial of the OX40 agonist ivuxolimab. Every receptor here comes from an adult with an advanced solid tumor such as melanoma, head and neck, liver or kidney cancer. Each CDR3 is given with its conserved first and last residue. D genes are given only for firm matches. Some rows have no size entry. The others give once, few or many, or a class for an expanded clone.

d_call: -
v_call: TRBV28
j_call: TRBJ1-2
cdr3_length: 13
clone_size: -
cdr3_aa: CASSLYSNYGYTF
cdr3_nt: TGTGCCAGCAGTTTATACAGTAACTATGGCTACACCTTC

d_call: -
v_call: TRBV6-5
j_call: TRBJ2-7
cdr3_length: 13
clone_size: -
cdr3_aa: CASSYLRGYEQYF
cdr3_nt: TGTGCCAGCAGTTACCTTAGGGGCTACGAGCAGTACTTC

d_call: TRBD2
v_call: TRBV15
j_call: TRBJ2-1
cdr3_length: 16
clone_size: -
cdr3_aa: CATSRAAGGVWNEQFF
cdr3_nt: TGTGCCACCAGCAGAGCGGCGGGAGGGGTATGGAATGAGCAGTTCTTC

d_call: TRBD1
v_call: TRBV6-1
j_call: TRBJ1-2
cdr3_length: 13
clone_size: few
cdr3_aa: CASSVLTGGGYTF
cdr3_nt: TGTGCCAGCAGTGTTTTAACAGGGGGAGGCTACACCTTC

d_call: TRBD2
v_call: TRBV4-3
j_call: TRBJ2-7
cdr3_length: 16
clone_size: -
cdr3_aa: CASSQDLLAGLGEQYF
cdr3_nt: TGCGCCAGCAGCCAAGACTTACTAGCGGGTCTGGGGGAGCAGTACTTC

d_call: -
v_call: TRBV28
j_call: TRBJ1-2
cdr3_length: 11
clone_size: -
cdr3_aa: CASGGVPGYTF
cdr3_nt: TGTGCCTCTGGGGGGGTTCCTGGCTACACCTTC

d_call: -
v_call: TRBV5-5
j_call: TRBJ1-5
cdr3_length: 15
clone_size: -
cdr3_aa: CASSTRTDSNQPQHF
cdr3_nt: TGTGCCAGCAGCACCAGGACAGATAGCAATCAGCCCCAGCATTTT

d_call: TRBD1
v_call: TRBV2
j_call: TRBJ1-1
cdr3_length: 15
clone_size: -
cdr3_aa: CASRKAGQFNTEAFF
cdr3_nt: TGTGCCAGCAGGAAAGCGGGACAGTTTAACACTGAAGCTTTCTTT

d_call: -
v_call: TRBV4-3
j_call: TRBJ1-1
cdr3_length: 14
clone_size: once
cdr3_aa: CASSQDFGNTEAFF
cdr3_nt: TGCGCCAGCAGCCAAGATTTTGGGAACACTGAAGCTTTCTTT

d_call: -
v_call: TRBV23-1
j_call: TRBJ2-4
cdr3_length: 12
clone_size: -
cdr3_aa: CASSHDGDIQYF
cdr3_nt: TGCGCCAGCAGTCATGACGGGGACATTCAGTACTTC

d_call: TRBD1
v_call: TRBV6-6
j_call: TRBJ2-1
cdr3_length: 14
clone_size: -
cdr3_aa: CAIQGANPYNEQFF
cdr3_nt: TGTGCCATACAGGGGGCGAACCCCTACAATGAGCAGTTCTTC

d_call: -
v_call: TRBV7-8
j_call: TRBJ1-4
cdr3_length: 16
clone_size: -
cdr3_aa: CASSLARVQGKEKLFF
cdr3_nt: TGTGCCAGCAGCTTAGCGCGGGTCCAGGGGAAGGAAAAACTGTTTTTT

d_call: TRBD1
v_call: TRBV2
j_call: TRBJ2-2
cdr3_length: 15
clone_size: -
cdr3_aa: CASRKDRGNTGELFF
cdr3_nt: TGTGCCAGCAGGAAGGACAGGGGTAACACCGGGGAGCTGTTTTTT

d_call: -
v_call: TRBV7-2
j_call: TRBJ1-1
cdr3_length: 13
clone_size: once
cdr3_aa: CASSYGRHTEAFF
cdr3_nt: TGTGCCAGCAGCTACGGGCGACACACTGAAGCTTTCTTT

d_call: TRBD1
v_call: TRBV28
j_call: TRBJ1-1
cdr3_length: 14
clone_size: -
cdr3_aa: CASRGDRGGAEAFF
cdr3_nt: TGTGCCAGCCGCGGCGACAGGGGAGGAGCTGAAGCTTTCTTT

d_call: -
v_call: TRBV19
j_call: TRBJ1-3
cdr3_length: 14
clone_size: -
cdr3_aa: CASSKGRGGNTIYF
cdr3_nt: TGTGCCAGTAGTAAAGGCAGGGGTGGAAACACCATATATTTT

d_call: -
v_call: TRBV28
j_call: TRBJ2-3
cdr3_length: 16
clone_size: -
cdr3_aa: CASRFSSRGDTDTQYF
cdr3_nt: TGTGCCAGCAGGTTCTCCTCAAGGGGTGACACAGATACGCAGTATTTT

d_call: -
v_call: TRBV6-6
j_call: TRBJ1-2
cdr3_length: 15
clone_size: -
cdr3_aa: CASRDASQGRWGYTF
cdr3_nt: TGTGCCAGCAGGGATGCAAGCCAGGGAAGGTGGGGCTACACCTTC

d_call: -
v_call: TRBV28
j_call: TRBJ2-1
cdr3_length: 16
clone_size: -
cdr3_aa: CASRPTGGDSYNEQFF
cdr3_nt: TGTGCCAGCAGGCCAACAGGGGGGGATTCCTACAATGAGCAGTTCTTC

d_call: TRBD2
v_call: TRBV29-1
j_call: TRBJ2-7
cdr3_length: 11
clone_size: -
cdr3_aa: CSGASGSEQYF
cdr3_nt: TGCAGCGGGGCTAGCGGGAGCGAGCAGTACTTC

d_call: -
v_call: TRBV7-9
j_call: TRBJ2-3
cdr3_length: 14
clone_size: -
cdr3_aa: CASSLAVGADTQYF
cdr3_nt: TGTGCCAGCAGCTTAGCGGTAGGAGCAGATACGCAGTATTTT

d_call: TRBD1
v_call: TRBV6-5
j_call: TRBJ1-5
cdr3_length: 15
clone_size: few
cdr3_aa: CASSPTGGGNQPQHF
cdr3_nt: TGTGCCAGCAGTCCCACAGGGGGCGGCAATCAGCCCCAGCATTTT

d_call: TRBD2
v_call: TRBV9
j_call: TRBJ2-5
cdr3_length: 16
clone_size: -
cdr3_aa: CASSVEGGTTRETQYF
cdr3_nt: TGTGCCAGCAGCGTAGAGGGCGGGACTACACGAGAGACCCAGTACTTC

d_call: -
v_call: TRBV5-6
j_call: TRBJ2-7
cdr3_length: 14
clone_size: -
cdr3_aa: CASSLAGIAKVKYF
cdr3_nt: TGTGCCAGCAGCTTGGCCGGGATAGCGAAGGTGAAGTACTTC

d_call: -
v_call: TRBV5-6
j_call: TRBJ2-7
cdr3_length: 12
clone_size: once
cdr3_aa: CASSLLGYEQYF
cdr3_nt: TGTGCCAGCAGCTTGCTGGGCTACGAGCAGTACTTC

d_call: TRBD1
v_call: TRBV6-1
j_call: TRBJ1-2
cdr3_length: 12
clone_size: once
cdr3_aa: CASKTGDYGYTF
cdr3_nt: TGTGCCAGCAAAACAGGGGACTATGGCTACACCTTC

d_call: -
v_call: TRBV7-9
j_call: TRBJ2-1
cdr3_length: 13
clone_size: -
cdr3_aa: CASSFSGYNEQFF
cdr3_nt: TGTGCCAGCAGCTTTAGCGGCTACAATGAGCAGTTCTTC

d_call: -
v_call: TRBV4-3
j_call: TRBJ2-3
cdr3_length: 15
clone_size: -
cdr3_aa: CASSQGPNTPDTQYF
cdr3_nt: TGCGCCAGCAGCCAAGGGCCGAACACCCCCGATACGCAGTATTTT

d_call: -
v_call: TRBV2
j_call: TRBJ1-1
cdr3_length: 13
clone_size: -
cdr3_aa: CASSEARWIEAFF
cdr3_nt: TGTGCCAGCAGTGAAGCTCGGTGGATTGAAGCTTTCTTT

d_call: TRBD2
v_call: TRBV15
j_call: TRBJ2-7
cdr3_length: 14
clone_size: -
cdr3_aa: CATSPGTSGTSQYF
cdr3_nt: TGTGCCACCAGCCCTGGGACTAGCGGGACCTCACAGTACTTC

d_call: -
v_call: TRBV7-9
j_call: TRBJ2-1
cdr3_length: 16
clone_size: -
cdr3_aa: CASSLEGATGRNEQFF
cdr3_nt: TGTGCCAGCAGCTTAGAGGGAGCGACGGGAAGGAATGAGCAGTTCTTC

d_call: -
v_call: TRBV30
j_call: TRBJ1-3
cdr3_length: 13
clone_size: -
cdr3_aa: CAWSVYSGNTIYF
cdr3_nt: TGTGCCTGGAGCGTTTACTCTGGAAACACCATATATTTT

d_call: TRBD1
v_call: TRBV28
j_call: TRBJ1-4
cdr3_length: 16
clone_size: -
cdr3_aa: CASSPLGQAYNEKLFF
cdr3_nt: TGTGCCAGCAGTCCCTTGGGACAGGCCTATAATGAAAAACTGTTTTTT

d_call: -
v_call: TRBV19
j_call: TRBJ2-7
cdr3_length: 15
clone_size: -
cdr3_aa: CASSIWSDSSYEQYF
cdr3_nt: TGTGCCAGTAGTATATGGTCCGACAGCTCCTACGAGCAGTACTTC

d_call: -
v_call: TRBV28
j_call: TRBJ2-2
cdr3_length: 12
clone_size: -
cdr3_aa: CASSLEYGELFF
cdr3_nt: TGTGCCAGCAGTTTAGAATATGGGGAGCTGTTTTTT

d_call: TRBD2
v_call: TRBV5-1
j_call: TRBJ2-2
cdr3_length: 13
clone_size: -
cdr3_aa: CASSGTSTGELFF
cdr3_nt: TGCGCCAGCAGCGGGACTAGCACCGGGGAGCTGTTTTTT

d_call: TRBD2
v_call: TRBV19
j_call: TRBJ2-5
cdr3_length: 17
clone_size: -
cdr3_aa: CASSIGTSGSFGETQYF
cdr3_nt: TGTGCCAGTAGTATAGGAACTAGCGGGAGCTTTGGAGAGACCCAGTACTTC

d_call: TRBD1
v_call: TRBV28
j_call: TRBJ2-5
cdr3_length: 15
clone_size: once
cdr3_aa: CASSPRQGGHETQYF
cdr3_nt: TGTGCCAGCAGTCCTCGACAGGGTGGACATGAGACCCAGTACTTC

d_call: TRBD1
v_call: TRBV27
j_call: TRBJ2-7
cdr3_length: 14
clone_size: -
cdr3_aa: CASRPRDSSYEQYF
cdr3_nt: TGTGCCAGCCGCCCGAGGGACAGCTCCTACGAGCAGTACTTC

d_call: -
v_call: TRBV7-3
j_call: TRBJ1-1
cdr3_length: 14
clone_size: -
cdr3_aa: CASSLSARSTEAFF
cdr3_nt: TGTGCCAGCAGCTTAAGTGCCCGTAGCACTGAAGCTTTCTTT

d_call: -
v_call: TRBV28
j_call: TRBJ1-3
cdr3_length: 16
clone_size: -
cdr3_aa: CASSSFEGLDGNTIYF
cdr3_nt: TGTGCCAGCAGTTCTTTTGAGGGGTTGGATGGAAACACCATATATTTT

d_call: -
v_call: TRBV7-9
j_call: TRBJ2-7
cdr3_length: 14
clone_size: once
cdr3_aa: CASSLLSVTHEQYF
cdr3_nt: TGTGCCAGCAGCCTACTAAGTGTGACCCACGAGCAGTACTTC

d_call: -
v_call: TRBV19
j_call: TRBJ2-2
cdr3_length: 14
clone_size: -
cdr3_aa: CASSVGHLIGELFF
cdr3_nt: TGTGCCAGTAGTGTGGGACATTTAATCGGGGAGCTGTTTTTT